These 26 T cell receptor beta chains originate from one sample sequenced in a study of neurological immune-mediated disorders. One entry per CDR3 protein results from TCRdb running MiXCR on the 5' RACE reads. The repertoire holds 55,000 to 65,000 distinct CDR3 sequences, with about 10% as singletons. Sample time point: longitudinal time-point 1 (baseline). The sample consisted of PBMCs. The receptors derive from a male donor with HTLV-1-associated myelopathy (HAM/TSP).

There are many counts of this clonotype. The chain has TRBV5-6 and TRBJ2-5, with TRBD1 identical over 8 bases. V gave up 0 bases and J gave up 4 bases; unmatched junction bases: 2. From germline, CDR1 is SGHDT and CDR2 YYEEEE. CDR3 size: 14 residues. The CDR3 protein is CASSLDGTGETQYF. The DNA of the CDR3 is TGTGCCAGCAGCTTGGACGGGACAGGAGAGACCCAGTACTTC.

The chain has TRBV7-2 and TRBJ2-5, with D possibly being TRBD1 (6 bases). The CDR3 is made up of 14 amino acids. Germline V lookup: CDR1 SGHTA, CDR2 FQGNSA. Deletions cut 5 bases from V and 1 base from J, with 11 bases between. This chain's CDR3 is CASSPSGVQETQYF. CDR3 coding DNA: TGTGCCAGCAGCCCTTCAGGGGTCCAAGAGACCCAGTACTTC.

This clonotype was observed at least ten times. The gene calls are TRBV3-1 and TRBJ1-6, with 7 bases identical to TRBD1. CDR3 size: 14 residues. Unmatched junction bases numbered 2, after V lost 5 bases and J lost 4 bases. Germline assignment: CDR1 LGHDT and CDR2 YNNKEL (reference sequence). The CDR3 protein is CASSSGQYNSPLHF. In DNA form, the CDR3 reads TGTGCCAGCAGCTCGGGACAGTATAATTCACCCCTCCACTTT.

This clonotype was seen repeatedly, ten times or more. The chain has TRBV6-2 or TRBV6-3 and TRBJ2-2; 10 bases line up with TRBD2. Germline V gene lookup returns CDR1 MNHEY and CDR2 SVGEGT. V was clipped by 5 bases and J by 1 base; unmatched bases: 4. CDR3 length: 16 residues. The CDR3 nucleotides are TGTGCCAGCAGTACGGGACTAGCGCAGAACACCGGGGAGCTGTTTTTT. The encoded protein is CASSTGLAQNTGELFF.

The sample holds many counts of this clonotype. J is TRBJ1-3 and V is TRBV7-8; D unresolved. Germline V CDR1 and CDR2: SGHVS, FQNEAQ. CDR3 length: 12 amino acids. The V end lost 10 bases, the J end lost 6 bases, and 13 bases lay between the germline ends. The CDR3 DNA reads TGTGCCACCGCGAAACAAGAAAACACCATATATTTT. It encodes CATAKQENTIYF.

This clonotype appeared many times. The CDR3 reads CSASWGRKEAFF. In DNA, the CDR3 is TGCAGTGCTAGTTGGGGTCGCAAGGAAGCTTTCTTT. J is TRBJ1-1 and V is TRBV20-1; D is unresolved. The germline V and J ends were trimmed by 3 bases and 8 bases, with 13 bases remaining between them. CDR1 is DFQATT and CDR2 is SNEGSKA in the germline V gene (reference sequence). The CDR3 length is 12 residues.

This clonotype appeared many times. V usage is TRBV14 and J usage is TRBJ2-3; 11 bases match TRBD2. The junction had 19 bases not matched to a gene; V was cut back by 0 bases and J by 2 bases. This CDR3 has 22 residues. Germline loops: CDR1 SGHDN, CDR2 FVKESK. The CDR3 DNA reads TGTGCCAGCAGCCAAGATCGGGTGACAGGGTTACTAGCGGGGGACCACACAGATACGCAGTATTTT. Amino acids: CASSQDRVTGLLAGDHTDTQYF.

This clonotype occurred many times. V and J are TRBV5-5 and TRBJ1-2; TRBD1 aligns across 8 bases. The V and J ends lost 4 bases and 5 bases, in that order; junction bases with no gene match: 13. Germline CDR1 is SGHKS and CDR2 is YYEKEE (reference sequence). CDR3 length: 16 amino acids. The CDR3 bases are TGTGCCAGCAGCCTCTCAGCCGGGACAGGAAAATATGGCTACACCTTC. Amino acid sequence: CASSLSAGTGKYGYTF.

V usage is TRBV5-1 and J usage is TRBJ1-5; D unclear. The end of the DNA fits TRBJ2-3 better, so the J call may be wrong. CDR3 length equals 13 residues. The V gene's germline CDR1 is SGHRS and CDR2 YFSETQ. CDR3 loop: CASRGNINQPQYF. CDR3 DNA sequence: TGCGCCAGCAGGGGTAATATCAATCAGCCCCAGTATTTT.

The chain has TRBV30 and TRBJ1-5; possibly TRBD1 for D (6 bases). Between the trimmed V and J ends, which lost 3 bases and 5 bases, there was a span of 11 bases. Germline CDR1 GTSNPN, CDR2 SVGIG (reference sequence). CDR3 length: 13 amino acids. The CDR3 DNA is TGTGCCTGGAGGGCAACAGGGCATCAGCCCCAGCATTTT. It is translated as CAWRATGHQPQHF. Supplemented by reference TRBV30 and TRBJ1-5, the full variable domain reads SQTIHQWPATLVQPVGSPLSLECTVEGTSNPNLYWYRQAAGRGLQLLFYSVGIGQISSEVPQNLSASRPQDRQFILSSKKLLLSDSGFYLCAWRATGHQPQHFGDGTRLSIL.

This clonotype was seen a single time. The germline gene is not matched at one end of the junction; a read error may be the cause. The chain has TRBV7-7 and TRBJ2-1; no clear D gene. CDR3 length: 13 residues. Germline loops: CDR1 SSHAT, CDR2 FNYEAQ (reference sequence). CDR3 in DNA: TGTGCTAGCAGCCCCTTACGGTCCGGAGAGCAGTTATTC. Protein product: CASSPLRSGEQLF.

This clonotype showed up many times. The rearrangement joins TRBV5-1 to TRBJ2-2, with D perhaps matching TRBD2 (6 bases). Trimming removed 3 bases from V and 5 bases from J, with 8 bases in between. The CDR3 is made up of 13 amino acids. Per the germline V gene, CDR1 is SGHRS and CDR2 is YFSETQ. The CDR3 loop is CASSYAGTGELFF. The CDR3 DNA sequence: TGCGCCAGCAGCTATGCGGGGACCGGGGAGCTGTTTTTT.

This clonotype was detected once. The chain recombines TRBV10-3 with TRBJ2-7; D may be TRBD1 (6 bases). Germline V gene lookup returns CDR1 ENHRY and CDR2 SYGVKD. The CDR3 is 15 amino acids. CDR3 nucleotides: TGTGTCGCTGGGGCTGGGGGCTTCAGCTCCTACGAGCAGTACTTC. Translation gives CVAGAGGFSSYEQYF.

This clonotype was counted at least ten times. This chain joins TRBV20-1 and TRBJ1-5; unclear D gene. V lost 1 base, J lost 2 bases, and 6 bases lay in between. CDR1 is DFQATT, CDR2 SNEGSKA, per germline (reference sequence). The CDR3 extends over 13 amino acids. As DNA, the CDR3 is TGCAGTGCTAGAGGTGAGGGCAATCAGCCCCAGCATTTT. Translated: CSARGEGNQPQHF.

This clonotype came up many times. The DNA for the CDR3 is TGTGCCAGCAGCTTATCGGGACCAACAAATGAGCAGTTCTTC. Amino acids: CASSLSGPTNEQFF. The chain has TRBV7-2 and TRBJ2-1; D possibly uses TRBD1 or TRBD2 (5 bases each). Germline V gene data show CDR1 as SGHTA and CDR2 as FQGNSA. CDR3 length: 14 amino acids. Between the trimmed V and J ends, which lost 2 bases and 7 bases, there was a span of 12 bases.

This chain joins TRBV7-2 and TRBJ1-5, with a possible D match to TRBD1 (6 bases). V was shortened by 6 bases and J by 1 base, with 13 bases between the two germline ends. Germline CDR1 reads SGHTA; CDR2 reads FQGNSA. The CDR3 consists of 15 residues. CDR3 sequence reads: CASRLTGNSNQPQHF. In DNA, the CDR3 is TGTGCCAGCAGACTAACAGGGAACAGCAATCAGCCCCAGCATTTT.

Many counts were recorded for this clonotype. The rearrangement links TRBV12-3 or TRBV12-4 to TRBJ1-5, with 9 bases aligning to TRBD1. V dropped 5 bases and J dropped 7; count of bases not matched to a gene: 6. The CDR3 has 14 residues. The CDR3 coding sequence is TGTGCCAGCAGTCAGGGACAGGGTGGCCAGCCCCAGCATTTT. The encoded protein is CASSQGQGGQPQHF.

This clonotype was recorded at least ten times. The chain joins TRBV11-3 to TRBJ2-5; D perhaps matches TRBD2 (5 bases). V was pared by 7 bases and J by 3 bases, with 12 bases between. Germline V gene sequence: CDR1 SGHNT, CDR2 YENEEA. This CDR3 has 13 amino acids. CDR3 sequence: CASTQPGKETQYF. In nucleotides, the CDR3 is TGTGCCAGCACCCAACCGGGAAAAGAGACCCAGTACTTC.

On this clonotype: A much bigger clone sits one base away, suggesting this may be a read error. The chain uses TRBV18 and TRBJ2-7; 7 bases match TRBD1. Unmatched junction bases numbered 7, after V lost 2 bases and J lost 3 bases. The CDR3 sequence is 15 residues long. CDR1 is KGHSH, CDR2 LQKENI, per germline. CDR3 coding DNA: TGTGCCAGCTCACCAAGACAGGGATTCTACTACGAGCAGTACTTC. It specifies CASSPRQGFYYEQYF.

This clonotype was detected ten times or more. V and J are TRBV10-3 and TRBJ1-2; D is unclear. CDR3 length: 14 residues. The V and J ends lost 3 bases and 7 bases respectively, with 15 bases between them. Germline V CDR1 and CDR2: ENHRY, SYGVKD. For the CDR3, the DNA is TGTGCCATCAGTGATGGCCGGCCGCGCAGTGGCTACACCTTC. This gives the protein CAISDGRPRSGYTF.

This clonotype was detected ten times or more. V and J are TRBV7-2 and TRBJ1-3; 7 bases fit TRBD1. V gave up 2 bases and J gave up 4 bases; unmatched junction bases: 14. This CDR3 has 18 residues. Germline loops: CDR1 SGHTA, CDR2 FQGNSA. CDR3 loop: CASSLNPLGQGVGNTIYF. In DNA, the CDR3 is TGTGCCAGCAGCTTAAATCCCCTCGGCCAGGGGGTCGGAAACACCATATATTTT.

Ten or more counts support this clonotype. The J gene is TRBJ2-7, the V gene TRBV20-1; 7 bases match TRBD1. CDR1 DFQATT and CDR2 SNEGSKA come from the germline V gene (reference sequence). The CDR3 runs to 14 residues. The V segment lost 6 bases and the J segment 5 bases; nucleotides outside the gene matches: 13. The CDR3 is CSAATGSPEDEQYF. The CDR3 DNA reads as TGCAGTGCCGCGACAGGGTCACCAGAGGACGAGCAGTACTTC.

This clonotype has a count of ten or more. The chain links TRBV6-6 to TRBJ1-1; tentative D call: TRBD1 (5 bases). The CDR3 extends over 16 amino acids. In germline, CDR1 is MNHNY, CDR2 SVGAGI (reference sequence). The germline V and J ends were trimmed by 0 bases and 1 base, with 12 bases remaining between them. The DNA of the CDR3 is TGTGCCAGCAGTTACTCGAGGTCAGGGTCGAACACTGAAGCTTTCTTT. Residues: CASSYSRSGSNTEAFF.

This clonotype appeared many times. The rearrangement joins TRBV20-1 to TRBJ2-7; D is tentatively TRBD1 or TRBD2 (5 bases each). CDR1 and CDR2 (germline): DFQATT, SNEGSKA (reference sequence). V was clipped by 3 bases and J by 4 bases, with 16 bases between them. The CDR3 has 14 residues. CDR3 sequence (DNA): TGCAGTGCTAGCCTTAGTCAGGGAGAATACGAGCAGTACTTC. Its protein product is CSASLSQGEYEQYF.

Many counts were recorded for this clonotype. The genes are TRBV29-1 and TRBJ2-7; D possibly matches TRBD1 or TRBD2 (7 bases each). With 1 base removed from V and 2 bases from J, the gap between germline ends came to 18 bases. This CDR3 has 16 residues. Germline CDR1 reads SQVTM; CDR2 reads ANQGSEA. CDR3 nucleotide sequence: TGCAGCGTTGAAGGGTCGGCAGGGGGACTACCCTACGAGCAGTACTTC. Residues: CSVEGSAGGLPYEQYF.

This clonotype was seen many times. The chain's CDR3 is CASSFSGTSGGVETQYF. The CDR3 coding sequence is TGTGCCAGCAGCTTTTCCGGGACTAGCGGGGGGGTTGAGACCCAGTACTTC. This chain joins TRBV7-8 and TRBJ2-5; 16 nucleotides align to TRBD2. V lost 3 bases, J lost 5 bases, and 6 bases stayed unmatched. Germline CDR1 reads SGHVS; CDR2 reads FQNEAQ. The CDR3 totals 17 residues.